These T cell receptor beta chains were read from a single sample in a study of cytomegalovirus exposure and HLA in healthy donors. TCRdb's table, derived via immunoSEQ multiplex PCR, lists solely in-frame clones and lacks some. The listing contains about 150,000 clones. The sequenced sample was PBMCs. The source of these receptors is a woman in her fifties or sixties in good health and CMV-seronegative. CDR3s include the opening cysteine and the closing phenylalanine or tryptophan. A D gene is named only where the DNA matches it firmly.

V	length	D	J	DNA	CDR3
TRBV4-1	15	.	TRBJ1-1	TGCGCCAGCAGCCCCCCGGGAGGGCTGAACACTGAAGCTTTCTTT	CASSPPGGLNTEAFF
TRBV7-3	13	TRBD2	TRBJ2-1	TGTGCCAGCTGGCGGGGGGGCCTGGATGAGCAGTTCTTC	CASWRGGLDEQFF
TRBV15	14	.	TRBJ1-4	TGTGCCACCAGCAGGACAGGTGGGGATGAAAAACTGTTTTTT	CATSRTGGDEKLFF
TRBV18	15	.	TRBJ2-2	TGTGCCAGCTCACCTCCGCAGGTTAACACCGGGGAGCTGTTTTTT	CASSPPQVNTGELFF
TRBV9	14	.	TRBJ2-2	TGTGCCAGCAGCATTAGGGGGGGAACCGGGGAGCTGTTTTTT	CASSIRGGTGELFF
TRBV5-4	12	.	TRBJ2-3	TGTGCCAGCAGCTTAACACGAGATACGCAGTATTTT	CASSLTRDTQYF
TRBV7-9	16	TRBD1	TRBJ2-5	TGTGCCAGCAGCTCGGGACAGGGGGCCCCCAAGGGGACCCAGTACTTC	CASSSGQGAPKGTQYF
TRBV7-3	16	TRBD2	TRBJ2-1	TGTGCCAGCAGCCACCCACGGGCTAGCGGGAGTGTTGAGCAGTTCTTC	CASSHPRASGSVEQFF
TRBV28	14	.	TRBJ1-1	TGTGCCAGCAGTCCCCCCGACCGGGACACTGAAGCTTTCTTT	CASSPPDRDTEAFF
TRBV30	12	TRBD1	TRBJ2-7	TGTGCCTGGGAGGGACAGGGCTACGAGCAGTACTTC	CAWEGQGYEQYF
TRBV14	17	TRBD2	TRBJ2-3	TGTGCCAGCAGCCAAGATGCGGGACTAGCGGGAGAGGATACGCAGTATTTT	CASSQDAGLAGEDTQYF
TRBV7-3	13	.	TRBJ1-2	TGTGCCAGCAGCTTACCGGGGGGACTGGGCTACACCTTC	CASSLPGGLGYTF
TRBV5-1	14	.	TRBJ2-1	TGCGCCAGCAGGGACATATTGGGGGGCAATGAGCAGTTCTTC	CASRDILGGNEQFF
TRBV13	19	TRBD2	TRBJ2-1	TGTGCCAGCAGCTTCCCGGGACTAGCGGGAAGGAGGTCCTACAATGAGCAGTTCTTC	CASSFPGLAGRRSYNEQFF
TRBV2	15	.	TRBJ2-1	TGTGCCAGCAGTGAAACGTTTAGCTCCTACAATGAGCAGTTCTTC	CASSETFSSYNEQFF
TRBV6-1	16	TRBD1	TRBJ2-1	TGTGCCAGCAGTGAAGCGGGACAGGGTCTCTACAATGAGCAGTTCTTC	CASSEAGQGLYNEQFF
TRBV30	12	.	TRBJ2-5	TGTGCCTTCCGCCCCCTAGGAGAGACCCAGTACTTC	CAFRPLGETQYF
TRBV2	15	TRBD1	TRBJ1-4	TGTGCCAGCCGAATCGAACCGGACAGGGGAGAAAAACTGTTTTTT	CASRIEPDRGEKLFF
TRBV10-3	15	TRBD2	TRBJ2-3	TGTGCCATCAGGGACGGGACTAGGGGCACAGATACGCAGTATTTT	CAIRDGTRGTDTQYF
TRBV27	14	.	TRBJ1-2	TGTGCCAGCAGTCCTGACGGAGTTAACTATGGCTACACCTTC	CASSPDGVNYGYTF
TRBV29-1	16	TRBD1	TRBJ2-2	TGCAGCGTTGTTATCCCGGGACAGGGTCGCACCGGGGAGCTGTTTTTT	CSVVIPGQGRTGELFF
TRBV6-1	10	.	TRBJ1-1	TGTGCCACAGGGGATTGGGGAGCTTTCTTT	CATGDWGAFF
TRBV7-3	17	.	TRBJ2-5	TGTGCCAGCAGCTCCTTACCGTTAAGCACAGGGCGAGAGACCCAGTACTTC	CASSSLPLSTGRETQYF
TRBV7-6	13	.	TRBJ1-5	TGTGCCTCCAGCTTAGGCACAGGCCAGCCCCAGCATTTT	CASSLGTGQPQHF
TRBV5-6	13	.	TRBJ2-5	TGTGCCAGCAGCTTGTCAGGGGCAGAGACCCAGTACTTC	CASSLSGAETQYF
TRBV6-6	14	TRBD1	TRBJ1-2	TGTGCCAGCAGTTACTCAACAGGGGGCTATGGCTACACCTTC	CASSYSTGGYGYTF
TRBV6-5	15	TRBD2	TRBJ2-1	TGTGCCAGCAGCCTTTCCCCCGGGGGGGCCAATGAGCAGTTCTTC	CASSLSPGGANEQFF
TRBV4-1	14	.	TRBJ2-7	TGCGCCAGCAGCCAAGGAACAGCGGGCTACGAGCAGTACTTC	CASSQGTAGYEQYF
TRBV28	14	.	TRBJ1-2	TGTGCCAGCAGTTTTGGACGGGGGGAGTATGGCTACACCTTC	CASSFGRGEYGYTF
TRBV6-1	11	.	TRBJ2-7	TGTGCCTGTTCCTCGCGGGACGAGCAGTACTTC	CACSSRDEQYF
TRBV27	15	.	TRBJ1-5	TGTGCCAGCGCCTTTGGAGCCTTGAGCAATCAGCCCCAGCATTTT	CASAFGALSNQPQHF
TRBV7-9	16	.	TRBJ2-7	TGTGCCAGCAGCTTAGGCCGGGGTCAGATGGGCTACGAGCAGTACTTC	CASSLGRGQMGYEQYF
TRBV30	15	TRBD2	TRBJ2-5	TGTGCCTGGAGTACTAGCGGGGGGGCCGGTGAGACCCAGTACTTC	CAWSTSGGAGETQYF
TRBV18	13	.	TRBJ1-5	TGTGCCAGCTCACCACACAGGGATCAGCCCCAGCATTTT	CASSPHRDQPQHF
TRBV6-5	15	TRBD2	TRBJ2-1	TGTGCCAGCAGTTACGCGGCGGGAGGGAGGAATGAGCAGTTCTTC	CASSYAAGGRNEQFF
TRBV7-2	14	TRBD1	TRBJ1-2	TGTGCCAGCAGCTTCTCCGGGACAGGGAGGGGCTACACCTTC	CASSFSGTGRGYTF
TRBV4-2	16	TRBD1	TRBJ2-5	TGTGCCAGCAGCCAAGATCACGGACAGGGAGGAGAGACCCAGTACTTC	CASSQDHGQGGETQYF
TRBV28	9	.	TRBJ1-5	TGTGCCACCCCGAGGCCCCAGCATTTT	CATPRPQHF
TRBV5-1	18	.	TRBJ2-6	TGCGCCAGCAGCTTCTCCCCTCGCAGGGGCTCTGGGGCCAACGTCCTGACTTTC	CASSFSPRRGSGANVLTF
TRBV27	17	TRBD2	TRBJ2-5	TGTGCCAGCAGCTTCTTAGGGACTAGCGGGAGGATGGAGACCCAGTACTTC	CASSFLGTSGRMETQYF
TRBV28	13	TRBD2	TRBJ2-5	TGTGCCAGCATTACTAGCGGACAAGAGACCCAGTACTTC	CASITSGQETQYF
TRBV28	14	.	TRBJ2-5	TGTGCCAGCAGTTACGGGGGTCCCGGAGAGACCCAGTACTTC	CASSYGGPGETQYF
TRBV28	13	TRBD1	TRBJ2-7	TGTGCCAGCAGTTTAAGGGCACGACAGGGTAGGGACTTC	CASSLRARQGRDF
TRBV5-1	14	.	TRBJ1-4	TGCGCCAGCAGCTTGGCCGGCAGGGCTGAAAAACTGTTTTTT	CASSLAGRAEKLFF
TRBV29-1	14	TRBD2	TRBJ2-5	TGCAGCGTTGGGACTAGCGGGGGGGCTGAGACCCAGTACTTC	CSVGTSGGAETQYF
TRBV4-3	18	TRBD2	TRBJ2-2	TGCGCCAGCAGCCAGCCGGGACTAGCGGGAGTGAACACCGGGGAGCTGTTTTTT	CASSQPGLAGVNTGELFF
TRBV5-8	12	.	TRBJ2-7	TGTGCCAGCAGCTTTCGTACGAAGGGAGAGTACTTC	CASSFRTKGEYF
TRBV7-9	15	.	TRBJ2-7	TGTGCCAGCAGCTCCATCTCCACTTCACTCCGCGAGCAGTACTTC	CASSSISTSLREQYF
TRBV4-1	14	.	TRBJ1-1	TGCGCCAGCAGCCAAACCGCGGGGGATGGGGAAGCTTTCTTT	CASSQTAGDGEAFF
TRBV5-6	14	.	TRBJ1-3	TGTGCCAGCAGCTTGTGGCCCTCTGGAAACACCATATATTTT	CASSLWPSGNTIYF
TRBV7-2	13	.	TRBJ2-1	TGTGCCAGCAGCGAACAGGGTCAGGATGAGCAGTTCTTC	CASSEQGQDEQFF
TRBV5-6	15	.	TRBJ2-7	TGTGCCAGCAGCCCCTCCTTCGGGAGCTCCTACGAGCAGTACTTC	CASSPSFGSSYEQYF
TRBV11-2	14	TRBD1	TRBJ2-7	TGTGCCAGCACCTTCAGGGACAGTTACTACGAGCAGTACTTC	CASTFRDSYYEQYF
TRBV29-1	15	.	TRBJ1-1	TGCAGCGTTCACCTGAATGGCTTCCAGGACACTGAAGCTTTCTTT	CSVHLNGFQDTEAFF
TRBV7-9	16	TRBD1	TRBJ1-3	TGTGCCAGCAGCCCCAGGGGGGCGTCGGTTGGAAACACCATATATTTT	CASSPRGASVGNTIYF
TRBV29-1	12	TRBD1	TRBJ1-1	TGCAGCGTTCTGGACAGGGAGGAGGAAGCTTTCTTT	CSVLDREEEAFF
TRBV30	15	.	TRBJ2-3	TGTGCCTGGAGTGTACAGAGAACTAGCACAGATACGCAGTATTTT	CAWSVQRTSTDTQYF
TRBV28	16	TRBD1	TRBJ1-5	TGTGCCAGCAGTCCTGGGGACAGGGGGACTAACCAGCCCCAGCATTTT	CASSPGDRGTNQPQHF
TRBV20-1	11	.	TRBJ2-5	TGCAGTGCTAGGTTCCGGGAGACCCAGTACTTC	CSARFRETQYF